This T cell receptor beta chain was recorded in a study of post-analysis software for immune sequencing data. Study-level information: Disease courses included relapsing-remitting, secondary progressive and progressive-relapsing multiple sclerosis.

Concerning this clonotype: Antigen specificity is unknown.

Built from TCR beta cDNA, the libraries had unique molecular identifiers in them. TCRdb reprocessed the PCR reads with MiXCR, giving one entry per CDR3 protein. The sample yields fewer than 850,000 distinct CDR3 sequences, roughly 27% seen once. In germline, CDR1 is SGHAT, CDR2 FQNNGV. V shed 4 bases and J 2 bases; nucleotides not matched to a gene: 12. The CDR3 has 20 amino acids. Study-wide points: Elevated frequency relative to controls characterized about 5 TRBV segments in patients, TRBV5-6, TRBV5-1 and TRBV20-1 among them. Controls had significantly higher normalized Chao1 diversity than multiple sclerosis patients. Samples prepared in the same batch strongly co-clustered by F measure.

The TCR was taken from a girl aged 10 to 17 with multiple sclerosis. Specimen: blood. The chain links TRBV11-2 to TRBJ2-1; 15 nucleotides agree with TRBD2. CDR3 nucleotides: TGTGCCAGCAGCTCCGGACTAGCGGGAGGGCCGTCCTACCCCTACAATGAGCAGTTCTTC. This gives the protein CASSSGLAGGPSYPYNEQFF.